This T cell receptor (beta chain) was obtained from a study of patients and donors after allogeneic stem cell transplantation (dated by TCRdb to the early 2020s). At least ten counts were recorded for this clonotype. No cognate antigen has been identified for it. Base qualities are not recorded, but no much larger clone differs from it by a single base. Libraries were built with RT-PCR. Sequencer: NextSeq 550. TCRdb reprocessing: public reads trimmed at Q25 with fastp, clones called with MiXCR, in-frame beta chains kept. Merged by CDR3 protein, the rows form single entries marked with the most common genes and DNA. This sample is represented by approximately 88,000 distinct CDR3 sequences; around 5% of them were singletons. The leading ten clones occupy approximately 2.5% of the sample. V lost 7 bases and J lost 3 bases, and the count of bases not matched to a germline gene is 11. The CDR3 numbers 16 residues from cysteine through phenylalanine. Only the CDR3 part of the read is kept: 48 bases, read in frame from the first base. CDR1 and CDR2 were assigned from the germline V gene as MDHEN and SYDVKM.

The sequence derives from a human donor who was either an allogeneic HSCT recipient or a stem cell or donor lymphocyte infusion donor (not recorded which). It is not recorded whose cells these are; they may come from a transplant donor. The sample comprised blood, either unsorted or a sorted T cell fraction (not recorded which). The chain uses TRBV28 and TRBJ2-7, with 11 bases in between that match TRBD2. The nucleotides are TGTGCCAGCACGGGTGGCGATAGCGGGAGGGTCTACGAGCAGTACTTC. Its amino acids are CASTGGDSGRVYEQYF.